This T cell receptor beta chain was documented in a study of T cell responses to AZD1222 COVID-19 vaccine. Produced via immunoSEQ multiplex PCR; TCRdb's table is partial and in-frame only. Of over 130,000 clones in the sample, 88% were seen once. This CDR3 is 16 amino acids long. V lost 1 base and J lost 1; bases outside the gene matches: 3. CDR1 SGHTA and CDR2 FQGNSA come from the germline V gene. The TCR sequence derives from an adult in good health. The rearrangement links TRBV7-2 to TRBJ1-1, with 10 bases matching TRBD1. Sample: peripheral blood, taken on day 0 of AZD1222 vaccination. The CDR3 DNA sequence: TGTGCCAGCAGCTTAGAGGGGACAGGGGCGAACACTGAAGCTTTCTTT. Amino acids: CASSLEGTGANTEAFF.